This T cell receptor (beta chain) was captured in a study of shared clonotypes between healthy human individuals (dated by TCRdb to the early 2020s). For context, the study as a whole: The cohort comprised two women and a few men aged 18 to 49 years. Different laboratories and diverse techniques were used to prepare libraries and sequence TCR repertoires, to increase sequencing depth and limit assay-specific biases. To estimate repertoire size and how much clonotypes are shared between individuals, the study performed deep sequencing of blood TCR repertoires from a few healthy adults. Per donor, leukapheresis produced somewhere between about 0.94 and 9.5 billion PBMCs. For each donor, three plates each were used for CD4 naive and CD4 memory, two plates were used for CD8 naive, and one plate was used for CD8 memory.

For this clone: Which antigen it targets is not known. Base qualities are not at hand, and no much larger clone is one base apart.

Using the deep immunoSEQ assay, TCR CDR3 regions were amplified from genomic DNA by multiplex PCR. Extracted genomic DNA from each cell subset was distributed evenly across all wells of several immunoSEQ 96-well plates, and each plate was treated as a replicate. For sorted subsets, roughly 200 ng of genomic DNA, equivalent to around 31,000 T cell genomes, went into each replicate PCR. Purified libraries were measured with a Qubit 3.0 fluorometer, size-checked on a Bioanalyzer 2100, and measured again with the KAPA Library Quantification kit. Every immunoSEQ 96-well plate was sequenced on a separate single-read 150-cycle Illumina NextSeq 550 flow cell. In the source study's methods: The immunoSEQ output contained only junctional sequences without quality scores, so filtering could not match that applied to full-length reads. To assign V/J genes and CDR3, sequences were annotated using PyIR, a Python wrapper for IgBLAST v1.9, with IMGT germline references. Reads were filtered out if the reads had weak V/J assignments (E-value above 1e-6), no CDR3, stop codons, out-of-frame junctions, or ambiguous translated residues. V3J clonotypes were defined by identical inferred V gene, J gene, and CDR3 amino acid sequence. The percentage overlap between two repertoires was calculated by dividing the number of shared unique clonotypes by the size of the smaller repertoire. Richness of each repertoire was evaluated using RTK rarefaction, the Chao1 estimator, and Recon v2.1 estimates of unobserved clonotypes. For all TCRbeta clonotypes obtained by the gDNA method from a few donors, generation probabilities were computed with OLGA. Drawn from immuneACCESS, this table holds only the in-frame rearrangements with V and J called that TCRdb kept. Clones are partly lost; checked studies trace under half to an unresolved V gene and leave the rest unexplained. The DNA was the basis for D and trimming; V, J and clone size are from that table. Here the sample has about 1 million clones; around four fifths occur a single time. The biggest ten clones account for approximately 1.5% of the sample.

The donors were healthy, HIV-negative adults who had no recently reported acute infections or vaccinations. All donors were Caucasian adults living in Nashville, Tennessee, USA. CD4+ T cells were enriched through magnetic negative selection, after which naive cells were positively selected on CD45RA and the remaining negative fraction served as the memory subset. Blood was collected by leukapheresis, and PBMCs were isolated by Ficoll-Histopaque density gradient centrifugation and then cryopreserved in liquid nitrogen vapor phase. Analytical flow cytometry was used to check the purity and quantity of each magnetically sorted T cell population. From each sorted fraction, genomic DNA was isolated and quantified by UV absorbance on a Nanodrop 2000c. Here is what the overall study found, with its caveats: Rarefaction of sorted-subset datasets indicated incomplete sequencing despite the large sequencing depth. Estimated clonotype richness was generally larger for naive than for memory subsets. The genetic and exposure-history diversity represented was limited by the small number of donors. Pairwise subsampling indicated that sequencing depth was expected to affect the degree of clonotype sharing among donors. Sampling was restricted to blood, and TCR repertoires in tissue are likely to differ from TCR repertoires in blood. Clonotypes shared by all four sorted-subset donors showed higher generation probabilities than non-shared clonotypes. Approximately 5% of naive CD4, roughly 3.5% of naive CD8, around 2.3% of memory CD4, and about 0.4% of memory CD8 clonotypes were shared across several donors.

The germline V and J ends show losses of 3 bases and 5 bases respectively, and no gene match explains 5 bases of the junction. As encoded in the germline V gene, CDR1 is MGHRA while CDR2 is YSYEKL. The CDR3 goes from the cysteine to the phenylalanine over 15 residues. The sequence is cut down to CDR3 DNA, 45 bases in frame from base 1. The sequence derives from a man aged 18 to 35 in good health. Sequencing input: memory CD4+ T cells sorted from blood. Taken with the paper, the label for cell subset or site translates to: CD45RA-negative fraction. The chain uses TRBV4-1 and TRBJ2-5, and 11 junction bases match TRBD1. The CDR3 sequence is CASSQGQGGRETQYF. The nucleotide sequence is TGCGCCAGCAGCCAGGGACAGGGGGGGAGGGAGACCCAGTACTTC.